This TCR beta chain originates from a study of T cells in Graves' hyperthyroidism and ophthalmopathy. This clonotype came up many times. Its target is not known. The CDR3 extends over 14 amino acids. Germline CDR1 reads SNHLY; CDR2 reads FYNNEI. V was trimmed by 3 bases and J by 2 bases, leaving 8 bases between them. Researchers defined stable Graves' hyperthyroidism as no ophthalmopathy progression within 18 months. PBMCs were sourced from roughly 9.7 ml fresh peripheral blood. Study results and caveats: Also found in blood were most expanded thyroid clonotypes above 0.001. The model predicted ophthalmopathy a median roughly six months before onset.

The CDR3 regions of TCR beta were amplified from RNA transcripts. A set of HTBI primers served as the primers for a first-round RT-PCR of the TCR CDR3. TCRdb redid the calling of the multiplex PCR reads with MiXCR, one entry per CDR3 protein. The sample lists a few hundred thousand distinct CDR3 sequences, approximately 14% occurring once. The chain carries TRBV2 and TRBJ2-1; D might be TRBD1 or TRBD2, each matching 6 bases. This clonotype was obtained from a young woman with Graves' hyperthyroidism. Material for sequencing was blood. The CDR3 region has the DNA TGTGCCAGCAGTGAGGAGGGGGCCTACAATGAGCAGTTCTTC. Its protein is CASSEEGAYNEQFF.